This T cell receptor (beta chain) originates from a study of long-term antiretroviral therapy in people with HIV (dated 2022 in TCRdb). As for the study more broadly: The earliest samples were collected approximately a decade before the 2015 WHO recommendation for immediate ART, a period when ART was typically delayed until CD4 counts fell. A retrospective serial study tested whether ART initiation and durable HIV suppression were associated with changes in peripheral blood TRB repertoire composition and diversity. The cohort contributed 150 to 200 cryopreserved PBMC samples from 25 to 35 adults with confirmed HIV infection, collected serially over a mean of roughly 6 years (range 1-12). Of the roughly 30 participants with HIV, ten to eleven were female. Test extractions of a monoclonal T-cell line alongside approximately 36 polyclonal samples showed no cross-contamination during QIAcube processing.

The CDR3, cysteine through phenylalanine, is 15 amino acids long. Only the CDR3 DNA is retained, 45 bases long and in frame from the first base. As encoded in the germline V gene, CDR1 is SGHVS while CDR2 is FQNEAQ. Trimming at the junction amounts to 6 bases on V and 0 bases on J, and the germline ends lie 14 bases apart. This clone was counted once. There is no known antigen for this receptor. Base qualities are not recorded, but no much larger clone differs from it by a single base. To be included, a participant needed at least one PBMC sample from before ART initiation plus at least two post-ART samples. Treatment was received in the United States of America by all participants with HIV. Before DNA extraction, cryopreserved samples of roughly 0.9-10 million PBMC were thawed and then washed. At the time of the earliest PBMC sample, participants with HIV were aged between about 20 and 54 years. PBMC samples were contributed by each participant from 1-4 timepoints before ART initiation and 2-8 timepoints after ART initiation, with a median of 7 samples. For every participant, serial HIV viral load, CD4+ T-cell count, ART history and demographic data were obtained. Using a Qiagen kit on a QIAcube, genomic DNA was extracted from unsorted PBMC, with samples processed in batches of 12.

The immunoSEQ hsTCRB v3.0 assay was used at survey level resolution to sequence the TRB variable region. TRB sequencing targeted a depth of roughly 40,000-55,000 T-cell genomes per sample. Pooled TRB libraries were sequenced on an Illumina MiSeq with a v3 150-cycle kit. Turning to the authors' computational methods: Repertoire analysis ran in R within a reproducible Nextflow workflow covering QC, data transformation and analysis. LymphoSeq2, an R package for exploring AIRR-Seq data, was used to implement the custom analyses. A few samples that yielded fewer than 5000 total TRB sequences were excluded, so that under 200 HIV repertoires were analyzed. Of the roughly 190 retained HIV repertoires, approximately 57 were collected before and more than 120 after ART initiation. Repertoires were downsampled to 5000 TRB nucleotide sequences, and summary statistics were averaged over 100 downsampling iterations. Only TRB sequences with CDR3 regions of at least seven amino acids were retained for analysis. Diversity was assessed using a clonality score derived from Shannon entropy and using the Gini coefficient. In the repertoire networks, any two of the top 5000 CDR3 amino acid sequences were linked whenever the two sequences differed by an edit distance of one. For TRB CDR3 amino acid sequences, antigen specificity groups and MHC restriction were predicted with GLIPH2. To flag known associations with CMV, EBV, HIV or tissue antigens, CDR3 amino acid sequences were compared against VDJdb and McPAS-TCR. Pre-ART, post-ART and control groups were compared with Wilcoxon signed-rank tests and Holm-Bonferroni correction. What TCRdb holds here is the immuneACCESS table cut down to in-frame rearrangements. Part of the clones is not present; checked against another copy, under half of the missing clones reflect an unresolved V gene, and the others are unexplained. V, J and clone size reflect that table, while D and trimming were determined from the DNA. Recorded for this sample are approximately 15,000 clones; 80% to 90% of them occurred a single time. Of the sample, roughly 8.8% falls within the top ten clones.

Beyond this particular receptor, the publication reports: Because cell numbers in pre-ART samples were limited, unsorted PBMC were profiled instead of sorted CD4+ and CD8+ T cells. Compared with controls, HIV repertoires had narrower CDR3 length ranges, and the network structure pointed to an antigen-experienced repertoire that shifted only slightly toward naive after ART. Owing to limited PBMC availability, only the TCR beta chain was sequenced, without alpha chain pairing. Samples dated from the mid-2000s to the late 2010s, and the ART regimens used may be less effective than current ones. Inferences about post-ART repertoire changes are limited because no data were available on ART adherence, viral resistance or therapy changes. Starting ART was linked to a significant rise in TRB diversity, yet even after long-term ART the diversity remained significantly lower than in transplant donor controls. At every time point, the repertoire was dominated by expanded TRB clones first identified before ART initiation, although this dominance fluctuated and, in many PLHIV, declined after ART.

The material sequenced was unsorted PBMCs, taken 0.1 years after starting antiretroviral therapy. The chain joins TRBV7-8 to TRBJ1-1; possibly the D gene is TRBD1, per 5 matching bases. This clonotype originated in a man between 18 and 29 years old with HIV. The nucleotides read TGTGCCAGCAGGGAACCTCAGGGACTGAACACTGAAGCTTTCTTT. It encodes CASREPQGLNTEAFF.